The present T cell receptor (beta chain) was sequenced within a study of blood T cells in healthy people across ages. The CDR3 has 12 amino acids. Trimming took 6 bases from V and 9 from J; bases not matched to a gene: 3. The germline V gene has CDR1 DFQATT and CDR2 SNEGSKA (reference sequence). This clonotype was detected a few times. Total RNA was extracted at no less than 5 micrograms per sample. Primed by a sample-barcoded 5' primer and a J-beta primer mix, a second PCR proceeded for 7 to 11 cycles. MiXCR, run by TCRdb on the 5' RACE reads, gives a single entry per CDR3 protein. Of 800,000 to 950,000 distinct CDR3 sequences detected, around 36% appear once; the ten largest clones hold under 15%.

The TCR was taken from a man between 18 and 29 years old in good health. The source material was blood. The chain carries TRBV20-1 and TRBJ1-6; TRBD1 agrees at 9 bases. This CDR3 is CSAGQGSSPLHF. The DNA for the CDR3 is TGCAGTGCCGGACAGGGGAGTTCACCCCTCCACTTT.